This T cell receptor (beta chain) came from a study of T cell repertoires in cytomegalovirus infection. MiXCR, run by TCRdb on the reads, gives a single entry per CDR3 protein. The profile shows 650,000 to 850,000 distinct CDR3 sequences, about 28% of them singletons. CDR1 SGHTA and CDR2 FQGNSA come from the germline V gene. CDR3 length: 15 amino acids. Trimming removed 5 bases from V and 3 bases from J, with 15 bases in between. At least ten counts were recorded for this clonotype. Its antigen is currently unknown. The TCR originated in a human donor in good health (CMV status not recorded). Some clones in this sample may be carry-over from other donors' samples. V and J are TRBV7-2 and TRBJ2-3; the D is unclear. Sequencing used cultured CD8+ T cells from PBMCs, obtained from culture after CMV antigen stimulation. The CDR3, as DNA: TGTGCCAGCAGCCCAGAGTACCTCAGAACAGATACGCAGTATTTT. Its protein product is CASSPEYLRTDTQYF.